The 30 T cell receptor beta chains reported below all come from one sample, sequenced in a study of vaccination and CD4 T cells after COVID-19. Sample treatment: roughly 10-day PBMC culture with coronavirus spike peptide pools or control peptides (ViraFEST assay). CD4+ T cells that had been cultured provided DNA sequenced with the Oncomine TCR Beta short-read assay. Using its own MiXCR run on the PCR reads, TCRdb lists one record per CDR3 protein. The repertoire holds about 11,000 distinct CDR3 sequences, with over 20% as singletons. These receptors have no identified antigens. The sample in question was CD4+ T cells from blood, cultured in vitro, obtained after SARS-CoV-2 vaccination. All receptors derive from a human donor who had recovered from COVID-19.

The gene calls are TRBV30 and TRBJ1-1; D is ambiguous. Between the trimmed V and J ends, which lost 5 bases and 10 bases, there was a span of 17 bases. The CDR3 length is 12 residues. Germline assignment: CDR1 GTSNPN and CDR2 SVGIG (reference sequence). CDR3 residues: CAWGLAASVAFF. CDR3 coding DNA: TGTGCCTGGGGACTGGCAGCGTCCGTAGCTTTCTTT.

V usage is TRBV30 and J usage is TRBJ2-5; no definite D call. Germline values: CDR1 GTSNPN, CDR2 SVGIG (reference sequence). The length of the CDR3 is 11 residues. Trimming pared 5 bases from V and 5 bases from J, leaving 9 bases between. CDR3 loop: CAWGRLETQYF. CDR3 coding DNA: TGTGCCTGGGGAAGGTTGGAGACCCAGTACTTC.

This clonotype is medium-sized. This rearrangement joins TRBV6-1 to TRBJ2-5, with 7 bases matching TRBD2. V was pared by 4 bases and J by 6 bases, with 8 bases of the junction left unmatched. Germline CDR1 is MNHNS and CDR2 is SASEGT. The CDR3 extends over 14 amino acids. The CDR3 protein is CASSGGGSRKTQYF. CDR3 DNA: TGTGCCAGCAGTGGGGGGGGGAGTCGGAAGACCCAGTACTTC.

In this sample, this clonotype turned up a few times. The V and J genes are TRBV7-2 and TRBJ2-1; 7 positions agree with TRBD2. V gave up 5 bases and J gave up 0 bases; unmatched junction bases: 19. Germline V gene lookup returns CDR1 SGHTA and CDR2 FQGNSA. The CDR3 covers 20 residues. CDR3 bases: TGTGCCAGCAGCCACTCTCTTGCCCTAGCGGACCACCCCTCCTACAATGAGCAGTTCTTC. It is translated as CASSHSLALADHPSYNEQFF.

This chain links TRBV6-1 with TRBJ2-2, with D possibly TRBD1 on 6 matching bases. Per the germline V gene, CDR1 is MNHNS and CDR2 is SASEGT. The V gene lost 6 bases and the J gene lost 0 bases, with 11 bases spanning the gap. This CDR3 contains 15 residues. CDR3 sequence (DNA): TGTGCCAGCAGCTCAGGGGTTGCGAACACCGGGGAGCTGTTTTTT. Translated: CASSSGVANTGELFF.

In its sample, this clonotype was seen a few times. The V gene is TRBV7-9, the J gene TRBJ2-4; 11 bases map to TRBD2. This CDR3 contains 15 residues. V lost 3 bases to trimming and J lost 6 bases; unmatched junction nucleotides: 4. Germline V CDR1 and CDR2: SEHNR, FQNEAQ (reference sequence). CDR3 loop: CASSFLSGRANIQYF. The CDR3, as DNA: TGTGCCAGCAGCTTCCTTAGCGGGAGGGCAAACATTCAGTACTTC.

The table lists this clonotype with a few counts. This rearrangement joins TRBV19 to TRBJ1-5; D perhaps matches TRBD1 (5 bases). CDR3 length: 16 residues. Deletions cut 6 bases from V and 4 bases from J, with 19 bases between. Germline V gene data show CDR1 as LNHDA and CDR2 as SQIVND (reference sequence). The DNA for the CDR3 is TGTGCCAGTAGAATTGACAGACTGGGGGAGAATCAGCCCCAGCATTTT. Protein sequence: CASRIDRLGENQPQHF.

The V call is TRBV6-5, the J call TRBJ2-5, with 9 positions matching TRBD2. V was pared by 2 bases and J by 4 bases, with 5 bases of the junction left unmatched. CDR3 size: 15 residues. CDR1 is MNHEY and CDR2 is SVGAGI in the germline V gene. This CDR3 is CASSYLSGRGETQYF. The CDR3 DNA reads TGTGCCAGCAGTTACCTTAGCGGGAGAGGAGAGACCCAGTACTTC.

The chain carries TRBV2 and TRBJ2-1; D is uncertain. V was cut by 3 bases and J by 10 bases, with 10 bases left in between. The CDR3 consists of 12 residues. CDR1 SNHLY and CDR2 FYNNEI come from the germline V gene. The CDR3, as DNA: TGTGCCAGCAGTGAGGCCGGTTGGGAGCAGTTCTTC. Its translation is CASSEAGWEQFF.

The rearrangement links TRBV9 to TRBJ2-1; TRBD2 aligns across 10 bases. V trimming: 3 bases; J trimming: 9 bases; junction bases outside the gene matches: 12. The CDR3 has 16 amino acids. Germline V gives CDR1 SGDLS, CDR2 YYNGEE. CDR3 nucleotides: TGTGCCAGCAGCGGGAGCAGCGGGAGGGCCTTTGGTGAGCAGTTCTTC. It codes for CASSGSSGRAFGEQFF.

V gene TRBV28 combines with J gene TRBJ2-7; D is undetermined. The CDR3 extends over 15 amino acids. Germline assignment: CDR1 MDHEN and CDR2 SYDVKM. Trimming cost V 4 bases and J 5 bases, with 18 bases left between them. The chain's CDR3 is CASSSTEDGRDEQYF. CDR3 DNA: TGTGCCAGCAGTTCCACCGAGGACGGCCGAGACGAGCAGTACTTC.

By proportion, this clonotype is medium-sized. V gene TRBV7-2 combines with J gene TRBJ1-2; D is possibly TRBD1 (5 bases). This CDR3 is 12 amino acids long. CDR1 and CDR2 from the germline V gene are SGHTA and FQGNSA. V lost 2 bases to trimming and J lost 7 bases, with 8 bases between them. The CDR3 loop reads CASSLLGVGYTF. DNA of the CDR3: TGTGCCAGCAGCTTACTAGGGGTTGGCTACACCTTC.

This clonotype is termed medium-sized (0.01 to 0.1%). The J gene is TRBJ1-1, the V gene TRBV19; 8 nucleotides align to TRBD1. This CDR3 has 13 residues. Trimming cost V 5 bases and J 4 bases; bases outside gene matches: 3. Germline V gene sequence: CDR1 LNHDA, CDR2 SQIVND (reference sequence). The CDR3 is CASSYDRGTEAFF. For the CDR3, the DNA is TGTGCCAGTAGTTACGACAGGGGCACTGAAGCTTTCTTT.

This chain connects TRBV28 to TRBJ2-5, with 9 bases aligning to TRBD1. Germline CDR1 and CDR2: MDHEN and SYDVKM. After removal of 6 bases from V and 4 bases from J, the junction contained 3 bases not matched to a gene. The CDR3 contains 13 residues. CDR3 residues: CASRPTGGETQYF. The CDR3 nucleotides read TGTGCCAGCAGGCCGACAGGGGGAGAGACCCAGTACTTC.

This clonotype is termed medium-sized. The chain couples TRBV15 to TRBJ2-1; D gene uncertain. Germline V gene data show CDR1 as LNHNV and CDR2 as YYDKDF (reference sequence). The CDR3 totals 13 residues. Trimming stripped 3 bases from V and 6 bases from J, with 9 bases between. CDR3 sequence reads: CATSSALGNEQFF. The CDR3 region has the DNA TGTGCCACCAGCAGTGCCCTTGGCAATGAGCAGTTCTTC.

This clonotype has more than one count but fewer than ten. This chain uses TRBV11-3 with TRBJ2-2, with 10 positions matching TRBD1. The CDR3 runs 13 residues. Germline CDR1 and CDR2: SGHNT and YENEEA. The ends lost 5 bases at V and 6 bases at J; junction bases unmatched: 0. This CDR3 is CASSGQGAGELFF. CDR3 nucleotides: TGTGCCAGCAGCGGACAGGGGGCCGGGGAGCTGTTTTTT.

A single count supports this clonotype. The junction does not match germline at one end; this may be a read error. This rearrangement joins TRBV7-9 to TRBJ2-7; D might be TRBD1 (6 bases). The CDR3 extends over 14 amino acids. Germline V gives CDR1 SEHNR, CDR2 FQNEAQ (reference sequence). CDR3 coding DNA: TGTGCCGGCAGCGTAGGGGGTGGGGCCGACGAGCAGTACTTC. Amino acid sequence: CAGSVGGGADEQYF.

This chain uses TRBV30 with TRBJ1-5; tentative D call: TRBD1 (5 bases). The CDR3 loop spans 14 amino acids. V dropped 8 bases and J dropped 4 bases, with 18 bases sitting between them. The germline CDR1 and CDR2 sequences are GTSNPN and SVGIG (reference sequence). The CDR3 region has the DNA TGTGCCCTGGGGCAGGGACTCGGGAATCAGCCCCAGCATTTT. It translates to CALGQGLGNQPQHF.

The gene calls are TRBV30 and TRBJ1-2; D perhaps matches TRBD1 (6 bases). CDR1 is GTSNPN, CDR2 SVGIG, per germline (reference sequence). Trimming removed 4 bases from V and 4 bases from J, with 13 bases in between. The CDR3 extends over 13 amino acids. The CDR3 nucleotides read TGTGCCTGGACTCCTAGGGGGATCTATGGCTACACCTTC. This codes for CAWTPRGIYGYTF.

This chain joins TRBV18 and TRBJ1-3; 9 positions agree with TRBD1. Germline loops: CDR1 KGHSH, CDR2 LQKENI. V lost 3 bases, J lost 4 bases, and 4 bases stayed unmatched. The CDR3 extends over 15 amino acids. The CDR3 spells CASSPGTGTGNTIYF. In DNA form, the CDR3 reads TGTGCCAGCTCACCCGGGACAGGGACGGGAAACACCATATATTTT.

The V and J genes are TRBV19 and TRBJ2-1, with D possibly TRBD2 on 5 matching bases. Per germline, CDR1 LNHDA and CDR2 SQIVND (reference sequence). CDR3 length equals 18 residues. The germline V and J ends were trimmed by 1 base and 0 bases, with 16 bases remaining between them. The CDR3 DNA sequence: TGTGCCAGTAGTATAGCTCCCACTAGGGCGGGCTCCTACAATGAGCAGTTCTTC. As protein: CASSIAPTRAGSYNEQFF.

In DNA form, the CDR3 reads TGCAGCGGGCAACGCGTTGGGACTAGCAACAATGAGCAGTTCTTC. This encodes CSGQRVGTSNNEQFF. The chain is built from TRBV29-1 and TRBJ2-1, with 9 bases lining up with TRBD2. V trimming: 7 bases; J trimming: 5 bases; junction bases outside the gene matches: 12. CDR1 is SQVTM and CDR2 is ANQGSEA in the germline V gene. The CDR3 sequence is 15 residues long.

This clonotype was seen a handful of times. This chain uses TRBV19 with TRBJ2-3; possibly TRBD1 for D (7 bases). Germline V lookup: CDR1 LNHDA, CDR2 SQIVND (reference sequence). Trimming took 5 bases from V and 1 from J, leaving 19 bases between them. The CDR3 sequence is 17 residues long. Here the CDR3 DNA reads TGTGCCAGTAGTGGACAGGAGGGGGGACCTGGCACAGATACGCAGTATTTT. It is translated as CASSGQEGGPGTDTQYF.

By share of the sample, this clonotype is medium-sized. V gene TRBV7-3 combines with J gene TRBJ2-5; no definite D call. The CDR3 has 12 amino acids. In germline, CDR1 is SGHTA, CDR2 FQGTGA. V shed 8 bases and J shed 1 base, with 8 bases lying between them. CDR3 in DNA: TGTGCCAGCGGCCAGCCCCAAGAGACCCAGTACTTC. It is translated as CASGQPQETQYF.

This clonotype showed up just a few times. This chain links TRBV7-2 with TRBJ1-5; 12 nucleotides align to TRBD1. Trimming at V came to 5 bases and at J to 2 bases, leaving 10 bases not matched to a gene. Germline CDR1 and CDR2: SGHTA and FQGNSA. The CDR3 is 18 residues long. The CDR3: CASSPGGTGGSGNQPQHF. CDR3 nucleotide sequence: TGTGCCAGCAGCCCAGGCGGGACAGGGGGCAGTGGCAATCAGCCCCAGCATTTT.

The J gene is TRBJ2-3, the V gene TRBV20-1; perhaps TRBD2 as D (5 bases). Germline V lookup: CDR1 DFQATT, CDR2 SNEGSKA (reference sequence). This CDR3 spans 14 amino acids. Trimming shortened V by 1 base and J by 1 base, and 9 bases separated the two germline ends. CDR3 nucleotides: TGCAGTGCTAGAGTGAGAGCGGGCACAGATACGCAGTATTTT. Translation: CSARVRAGTDTQYF.

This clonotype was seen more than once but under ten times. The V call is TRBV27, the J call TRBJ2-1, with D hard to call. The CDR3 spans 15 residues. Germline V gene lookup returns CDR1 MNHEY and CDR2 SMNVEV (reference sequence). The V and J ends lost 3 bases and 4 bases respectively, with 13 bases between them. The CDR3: CASSLFNPMYNEQFF. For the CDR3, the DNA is TGTGCCAGCAGTTTGTTTAACCCTATGTACAATGAGCAGTTCTTC.

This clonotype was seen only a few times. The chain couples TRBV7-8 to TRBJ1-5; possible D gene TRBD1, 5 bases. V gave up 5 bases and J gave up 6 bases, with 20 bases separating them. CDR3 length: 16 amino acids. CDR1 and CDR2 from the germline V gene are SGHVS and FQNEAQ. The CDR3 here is CASSQEGAGVSQPQHF. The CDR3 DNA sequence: TGTGCCAGCAGCCAAGAAGGGGCGGGTGTTAGTCAGCCCCAGCATTTT. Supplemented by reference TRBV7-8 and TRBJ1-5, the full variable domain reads GAGVSQSPRYKVAKRGQDVALRCDPISGHVSLFWYQQALGQGPEFLTYFQNEAQLDKSGLPSDRFFAERPEGSVSTLKIQRTQQEDSAVYLCASSQEGAGVSQPQHFGDGTRLSIL.

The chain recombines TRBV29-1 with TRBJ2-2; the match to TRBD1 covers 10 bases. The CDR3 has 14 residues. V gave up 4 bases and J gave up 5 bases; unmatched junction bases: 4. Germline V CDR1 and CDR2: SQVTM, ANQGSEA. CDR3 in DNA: TGCAGCGTTGTCGGGACAGGGGAAACCGGGGAGCTGTTTTTT. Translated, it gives CSVVGTGETGELFF.

CDR3 loop: CASSPRDRVGNIQYF. As DNA, the CDR3 is TGTGCCAGCAGCCCGCGGGACAGGGTTGGAAACATTCAGTACTTC. V usage is TRBV7-9 and J usage is TRBJ2-4; 9 nucleotides agree with TRBD1. The CDR3 consists of 15 residues. Germline loops: CDR1 SEHNR, CDR2 FQNEAQ (reference sequence). V was pared by 5 bases and J by 6 bases, with 8 bases of the junction left unmatched.